One sample yielded the 21 T cell receptor beta chains listed below, sequenced in a study of CD8 T cells in Susac syndrome (dated by TCRdb to about 2019). The method was the immunoSEQ multiplex PCR assay. RNA was extracted using the RNeasy kit, and about 0.45 to 1 ug of the RNA was reverse transcribed with random hexamers. Through fastp at Q25 and MiXCR, TCRdb rebuilt clones from the public reads, retaining in-frame beta chains. One record per CDR3 amino acid sequence lists the most common genes and DNA. The sample table holds about 150,000 distinct CDR3 sequences, of which approximately 94% were seen once. The top ten constitute more than 0.2% of the sample. The sample consisted of CD8+ T cells from PBMCs. All receptors derive from a human donor with multiple sclerosis.

The chain carries TRBV20-1 and TRBJ1-2, with no clear D. CDR1 is DFQATT and CDR2 is SNEGSKA in the germline V gene (reference sequence). This CDR3 has 15 residues. V shed 6 bases and J shed 4 bases, with 21 bases lying between them. CDR3 residues: CSAHNPGGLVYGYTF. The CDR3 nucleotides read TGCAGTGCCCATAACCCCGGAGGGTTAGTCTATGGCTACACCTTC.

The chain couples TRBV2 to TRBJ1-2, with D hard to call. V was pared by 11 bases and J by 2 bases, with 12 bases between. The CDR3 is made up of 12 amino acids. Germline V lookup: CDR1 SNHLY, CDR2 FYNNEI. In nucleotides, the CDR3 is TGTGCCCTTCCTACAGAAAACTATGGCTACACCTTC. This encodes CALPTENYGYTF.

J is TRBJ1-1 and V is TRBV29-1; D is perhaps TRBD1 (5 bases). V lost 4 bases to trimming and J lost 3 bases, with 18 bases between them. The CDR3 totals 15 residues. Germline-derived CDR1 and CDR2 are SQVTM and ANQGSEA. This chain's CDR3 is CSVANVQRGDTEAFF. For the CDR3, the DNA is TGCAGCGTTGCCAACGTCCAACGGGGGGACACTGAAGCTTTCTTT.

This chain uses TRBV11-1 with TRBJ1-1; D gene unclear. CDR1 and CDR2 (germline): SGHAT, FQDESV (reference sequence). V shed 3 bases and J shed 1 base, with 9 bases lying between them. The CDR3 loop spans 14 amino acids. The CDR3: CASSLPEGNTEAFF. The CDR3, as DNA: TGTGCCAGCAGCTTGCCCGAGGGGAACACTGAAGCTTTCTTT.

The genes are TRBV11-3 and TRBJ1-1, with a weak D call TRBD1 (5 bases). With 4 bases removed from V and 1 base from J, the gap between germline ends came to 16 bases. The germline V gene encodes CDR1 SGHNT and CDR2 YENEEA. This CDR3 is built from 16 residues. CDR3 bases: TGTGCCAGCAGCTCCTACCCTAGGGGACCGAACACTGAAGCTTTCTTT. Protein: CASSSYPRGPNTEAFF.

This clonotype has a handful of counts. V and J are TRBV3-1 and TRBJ2-7; D is possibly TRBD1 (6 bases). This CDR3 comprises 14 residues. V shed 3 bases and J shed 4 bases, with 13 bases lying between them. CDR1 and CDR2 (germline): LGHDT, YNNKEL (reference sequence). CDR3 bases: TGTGCCAGCAGCCACGGCACAGGGTCATACGAGCAGTACTTC. It codes for CASSHGTGSYEQYF.

This chain connects TRBV14 to TRBJ1-2, with unresolved D. The CDR3 consists of 12 residues. Trimming removed 0 bases from V and 9 bases from J, with 8 bases in between. The germline gives CDR1 SGHDN, CDR2 FVKESK. The CDR3 DNA reads as TGTGCCAGCAGCCAAGATCGCGGGAGCTACACCTTC. Translating it yields CASSQDRGSYTF.

The chain joins TRBV9 to TRBJ2-7, with TRBD2 identical over 8 bases. The CDR3 totals 15 residues. J lost 4 bases, V lost 4 bases, and 10 bases had no gene match. Germline CDR1 is SGDLS and CDR2 is YYNGEE. The CDR3 loop is CASSRYSGTPYEQYF. CDR3 nucleotides: TGTGCCAGCAGCAGGTATAGCGGGACACCTTACGAGCAGTACTTC.

This clonotype was seen a single time. V and J are TRBV14 and TRBJ2-7; 8 bases fit TRBD1. Germline assignment: CDR1 SGHDN and CDR2 FVKESK. CDR3 size: 14 residues. V lost 5 bases, J lost 4 bases, and 7 bases stayed unmatched. CDR3 protein: CASSSETGVYEQYF. CDR3 DNA: TGTGCCAGCAGCTCGGAGACAGGGGTATACGAGCAGTACTTC.

The chain uses TRBV5-6 and TRBJ1-2, with 11 bases aligning to TRBD1. The CDR3 contains 14 residues. J lost 4 bases, V lost 6 bases, and 5 bases had no gene match. Germline loops: CDR1 SGHDT, CDR2 YYEEEE. CDR3 nucleotides: TGTGCCAGCACCTGGACAGGGGGCGTCTATGGCTACACCTTC. Amino acids: CASTWTGGVYGYTF.

This clonotype appeared once. In DNA form, the CDR3 reads TGTGCCAGCAGCCCGAACAAGAACACCGGGGAGCTGTTTTTT. Its translation is CASSPNKNTGELFF. V and J are TRBV7-9 and TRBJ2-2; no reliable D call. The CDR3 runs 14 residues. Germline values: CDR1 SEHNR, CDR2 FQNEAQ (reference sequence). V lost 5 bases to trimming and J lost 1 base, with 8 bases between them.

To note about this clonotype: At one end the junction does not follow the germline gene, possibly because of a read error. The V call is TRBV6-6, the J call TRBJ2-1, with 10 bases that match TRBD1. Germline CDR1 and CDR2: MNHNY and SVGAGI (reference sequence). The CDR3 sequence is 13 residues long. This CDR3 reads CASSFSGTGEGIF. CDR3 nucleotides: TGTGCCAGCAGTTTCTCCGGGACAGGGGAGGGGATCTTC.

This clonotype appeared once. The gene calls are TRBV7-9 and TRBJ2-1; 8 bases align to TRBD2. CDR1 SEHNR and CDR2 FQNEAQ come from the germline V gene (reference sequence). J was trimmed by 8 bases and V by 4 bases; bases with no gene match: 7. This CDR3 has 14 amino acids. The CDR3 protein is CASSSGGGIHEQFF. The CDR3 DNA reads as TGTGCCAGCAGCTCCGGGGGGGGTATACATGAGCAGTTCTTC. Supplemented by reference TRBV7-9 and TRBJ2-1, the full variable domain reads DTGVSQNPRHKITKRGQNVTFRCDPISEHNRLYWYRQTLGQGPEFLTYFQNEAQLEKSRLLSDRFSAERPKGSFSTLEIQRTEQGDSAMYLCASSSGGGIHEQFFGPGTRLTVL.

The rearrangement joins TRBV7-9 to TRBJ2-5; perhaps TRBD1 as D (6 bases). Trimming shortened V by 5 bases and J by 9 bases, and 22 bases separated the two germline ends. The CDR3 loop spans 15 amino acids. CDR1 is SEHNR, CDR2 FQNEAQ, per germline (reference sequence). CDR3 nucleotide sequence: TGTGCCAGCAGCACTCCACAGGGAGCGCCTCCCCCCCAGTACTTC. Residues: CASSTPQGAPPPQYF.

The gene calls are TRBV29-1 and TRBJ2-7, with D perhaps matching TRBD1 (6 bases). This CDR3 contains 16 residues. Germline CDR1 SQVTM, CDR2 ANQGSEA. V lost 0 bases and J lost 4, with 19 bases in between. The CDR3 protein is CSVEDRSGTRPYEQYF. The CDR3 region has the DNA TGCAGCGTTGAAGATCGGTCCGGGACAAGGCCTTACGAGCAGTACTTC.

This clonotype was detected once. The chain links TRBV27 to TRBJ2-7, with 8 positions matching TRBD1. CDR3 size: 14 residues. After removal of 7 bases from V and 0 bases from J, the junction contained 5 bases not matched to a gene. Germline V gene sequence: CDR1 MNHEY, CDR2 SMNVEV (reference sequence). The CDR3 nucleotides are TGTGCCAGCACTTTCGGACAGGGCTCCTACGAGCAGTACTTC. It is translated as CASTFGQGSYEQYF.

The J gene is TRBJ2-1, the V gene TRBV13; D might be TRBD2 (5 bases). The CDR3 is 13 amino acids. Trimming stripped 2 bases from V and 9 bases from J, with 11 bases between. Germline CDR1 reads PRHDT; CDR2 reads FYEKMQ (reference sequence). CDR3 coding DNA: TGTGCCAGCAGCTTACGGGGTAAAATTGAGCAGTTCTTC. It translates to CASSLRGKIEQFF.

The rearrangement joins TRBV14 to TRBJ2-6, with unresolved D. Deletions cut 3 bases from V and 0 bases from J, with 6 bases between. The CDR3 runs to 15 residues. Germline CDR1 reads SGHDN; CDR2 reads FVKESK. The DNA for the CDR3 is TGTGCCAGCAGCCACCGGAACTCTGGGGCCAACGTCCTGACTTTC. Its protein is CASSHRNSGANVLTF.

The chain links TRBV6-5 to TRBJ2-7, with no clear D. Germline V CDR1 and CDR2: MNHEY, SVGAGI. Trimming cost V 0 bases and J 0 bases, with 6 bases left between them. The CDR3 length is 14 residues. CDR3 protein: CASSYSPSSYEQYF. CDR3 bases: TGTGCCAGCAGTTACTCGCCAAGCTCCTACGAGCAGTACTTC.

This clonotype occurred once. The genes are TRBV7-9 and TRBJ2-7; no definite D call. Germline loops: CDR1 SEHNR, CDR2 FQNEAQ (reference sequence). Trimming left V 3 bases short and J 3 bases short, with 6 bases between. CDR3 length: 12 residues. The CDR3 DNA is TGTGCCAGCAGCTTGCCAGGCTACGAGCAGTACTTC. Protein product: CASSLPGYEQYF.

This chain connects TRBV6-5 to TRBJ2-2; 8 nucleotides line up with TRBD2. The length of the CDR3 is 19 residues. The germline gives CDR1 MNHEY, CDR2 SVGAGI. V lost 2 bases to trimming and J lost 2 bases; unmatched junction nucleotides: 13. The CDR3 region has the DNA TGTGCCAGCAGTTACCAATACACGCGGGGGGAAGCTAACACCGGGGAGCTGTTTTTT. Translation gives CASSYQYTRGEANTGELFF.